A selection of T cell receptor beta chains follows, all from one sample in a study of T cell repertoires in cytomegalovirus infection. TCRdb reprocessed the reads via MiXCR and lists one record per CDR3 protein. The top ten hold 40% to 60% of the sample, which has around 570,000 distinct CDR3 sequences, 40% seen once. The antigens for these receptors are not known. This sample comprised cultured PBMCs, obtained from culture after CMV antigen stimulation. The receptors shown here come from a human donor in good health (CMV status not recorded). Some clones in this sample may be carry-over from other donors' samples. Each CDR3 is given with its conserved first and last residue. Clone size, where shown, is once, few, many, or a class for clones that have expanded.

CDR3	J	size	V
CASSLYLGRGETQYF	TRBJ2-5	NA	TRBV12-3/TRBV12-4
CASSPRPRQNTGELFF	TRBJ2-2	NA	TRBV27
CASSLGVLSTDTQYF	TRBJ2-3	NA	TRBV28
CASTNGPWGNEQFF	TRBJ2-1	NA	TRBV19
CASSFSTTGAWATIYF	TRBJ1-3	NA	TRBV7-9
CSAPGGTGALSRNQPQHF	TRBJ1-5	NA	TRBV20-1
CASSLKGRGPGGSSYNEQFF	TRBJ2-1	NA	TRBV7-2
CASSLGLGGYEKLFF	TRBJ1-4	NA	TRBV7-2
CASSVVSGTNTEAFF	TRBJ1-1	few	TRBV7-2
CASSIDTGLNNEQFF	TRBJ2-1	NA	TRBV19